The T cell receptor beta chain under discussion was sequenced for a study of T-cell reconstitution after alpha-beta-depleted transplantation in children. The study, taken as a whole, reports: As was reported, about two months after transplant, alpha-beta T cells came from several hundred expanded graft clones. T-cell counts and diversity were attributed mostly to newly produced T cells one year after transplant.

Preparation of the TCRbeta library was carried out with unique molecular identifiers. One entry per CDR3 protein, called by TCRdb with MiXCR from the PCR reads. The table has 250,000 to 400,000 distinct CDR3 sequences, about a quarter seen once. The CDR3 totals 15 residues. The ends were cut back, 5 bases at V and 2 bases at J, with 16 bases in the middle. In germline, CDR1 is DFQATT, CDR2 SNEGSKA (reference sequence). As concerns this clonotype: The antigen is not known.

This clonotype was obtained from a male patient younger than 18 who had a stem cell transplant for acute lymphoblastic leukemia, so the T cells may come from the graft donor. Source: PBMCs, mostly from graft donor cells, taken 180 days after TCRalphabeta/CD19-depleted stem cell transplant. The rearrangement uses TRBV20-1 and TRBJ2-1, with no clear D. CDR3 nucleotide sequence: TGCAGTGCTGGTAGAGAGGCCGGAGCCTACAATGAGCAGTTCTTC. Translated: CSAGREAGAYNEQFF.